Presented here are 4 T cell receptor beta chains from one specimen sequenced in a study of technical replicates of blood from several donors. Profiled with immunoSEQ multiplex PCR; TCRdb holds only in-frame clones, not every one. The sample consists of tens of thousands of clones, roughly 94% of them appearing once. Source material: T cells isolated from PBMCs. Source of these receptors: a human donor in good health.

This chain's CDR3 is CASSLDPGQGASGDGYTF. CDR3 in DNA: TGCGCCAGCAGCTTGGATCCCGGACAGGGGGCGTCGGGGGATGGCTACACCTTC. V is TRBV5-1 and J is TRBJ1-2; TRBD1 matches at 11 bases. Per germline, CDR1 SGHRS and CDR2 YFSETQ. This CDR3 contains 18 residues. The V gene end was trimmed by 0 bases and the J gene end by 6 bases; junction bases not matched to a gene: 13.

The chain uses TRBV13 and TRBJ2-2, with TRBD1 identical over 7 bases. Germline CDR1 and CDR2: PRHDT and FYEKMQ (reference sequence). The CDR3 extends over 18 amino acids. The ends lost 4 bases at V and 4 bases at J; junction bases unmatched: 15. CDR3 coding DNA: TGTGCCAGCAGCTCGAACATCGACAGGGTGGTTGCCACCGGGGAGCTGTTTTTT. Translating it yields CASSSNIDRVVATGELFF.

CDR3 sequence: CASSQSSGSPYEQYF. The CDR3 DNA follows: TGTGCCAGCAGCCAGTCTAGCGGGAGCCCCTACGAGCAGTACTTC. The chain carries TRBV4-2 and TRBJ2-7; the match to TRBD2 covers 10 bases. CDR1 and CDR2 (germline): LGHNA, YNFKEQ. V dropped 3 bases and J dropped 2; count of bases not matched to a gene: 4. The CDR3 is 15 residues long.

The CDR3 region is CASSQDFGLAGEISYNEQFF. CDR3 sequence (DNA): TGCGCCAGCAGCCAAGATTTTGGGCTAGCGGGAGAAATATCCTACAATGAGCAGTTCTTC. J is TRBJ2-1 and V is TRBV4-1; 10 nucleotides line up with TRBD2. The germline CDR1 and CDR2 sequences are MGHRA and YSYEKL. The trim removed 0 bases at V and 1 base at J, leaving 12 bases unmatched. This CDR3 contains 20 residues.